A single T cell receptor (beta chain) is shown here with its context. This clone was detected a few times. This clone's antigen is unknown. Per-base qualities were not stored, and no clone one base away is much larger. Inclusive of the bounding cysteine and phenylalanine, the CDR3 is 14 residues long. Here the CDR3 DNA is all that survives: 42 bases in frame from base 1. Reading the germline V gene gives CDR1 ENHRY and CDR2 SYGVKD. Here V drops 10 bases and J drops 2 bases, and the junction holds 4 bases not matched to any gene. Each collaborating institution followed its own protocols to collect whole blood in K2EDTA tubes. Collaborator samples were shipped for TCRbeta analysis as frozen whole blood, isolated PBMCs, or DNA extracted from either sample type. The data originate from a study of blood T cell repertoires in COVID-19 (TCRdb year 2020). Looking at the study overall: The collaborator samples originated in the United States, Italy and Spain and spanned the acute and convalescent phases of COVID-19. HLA class I and class II types, where available, came from metadata supplied by the sample provider rather than from assay-based typing. A freely available public database, intended as a resource for researchers studying the immune response to SARS-CoV-2, is where the repertoires were released. Subjects who had been exposed to COVID-19, were actively infected with it, or had recovered from it provided the deeply sampled blood TCRbeta repertoires that made up the dataset. The material from the prospective study consisted of cDNA or gDNA derived from T cells, B-cell-depleted T cells, or PBMCs. Nearly every sample came with metadata listing a de-identified subject ID, COVID-19 status, age in years and sex. The samples were drawn from two sources: the first 160 participants of the ongoing ImmuneRACE study, and approximately 1,300 subjects contributed by 6 global collaborators.

TCRbeta CDR3 regions were amplified from genomic DNA by means of the immunoSEQ Assay, a bias-controlled multiplex PCR. On the authors' methods: The number of nucleated cells in each sample was estimated from the amplification of reference gene primers within the assay. Sequence reads were collapsed and filtered to measure the absolute abundance of every unique TCRbeta CDR3 rearrangement. For each sample, productive Simpson clonality was calculated as the square root of Simpson's diversity index over productive rearrangements. TCRdb provides this immuneACCESS table in a form limited to in-frame rearrangements. Some clones are lacking; in checked studies, under half of them reflect an unresolved V gene, and why the rest are absent is not known. Clonal size and the V and J genes are those of that table, whereas D and trimming came from the DNA. This sample lists about 70,000 clones; about 86% were detected once. About 4% of the sample belongs to the ten largest clones.

The research as a whole found: The quantity of clinical and demographic metadata differed by source and by participant and was supplied without curation.

The sequenced material came from peripheral blood. This TCR derives from an older man with active COVID-19. Here the chain combines TRBV10-3 and TRBJ2-5; the central 13 bases match TRBD2. The CDR3 region: CATRTSGRQETQYF. The DNA reads TGTGCCACCCGGACTAGCGGGAGACAAGAGACCCAGTACTTC.